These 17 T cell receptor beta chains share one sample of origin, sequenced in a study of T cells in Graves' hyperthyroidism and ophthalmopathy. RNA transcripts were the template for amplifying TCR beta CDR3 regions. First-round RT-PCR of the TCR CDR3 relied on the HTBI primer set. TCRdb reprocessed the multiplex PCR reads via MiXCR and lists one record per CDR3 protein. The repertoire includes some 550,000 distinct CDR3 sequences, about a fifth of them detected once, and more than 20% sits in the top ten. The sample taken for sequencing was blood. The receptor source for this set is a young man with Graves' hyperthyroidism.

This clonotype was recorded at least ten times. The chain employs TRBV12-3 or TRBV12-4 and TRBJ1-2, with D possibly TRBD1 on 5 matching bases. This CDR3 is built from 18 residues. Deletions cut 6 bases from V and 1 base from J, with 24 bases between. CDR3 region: CASSPGYRSLLFNYGYTF. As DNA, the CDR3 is TGTGCCAGCAGCCCAGGCTACAGGAGTTTACTATTTAACTATGGCTACACCTTC.

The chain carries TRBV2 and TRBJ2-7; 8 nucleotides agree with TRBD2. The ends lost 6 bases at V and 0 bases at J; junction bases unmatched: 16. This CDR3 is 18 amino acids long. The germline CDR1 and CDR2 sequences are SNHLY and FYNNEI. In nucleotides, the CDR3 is TGTGCCAGCAGCTCCCCCGGTGATAGCGGGACCCCCTCCTACGAGCAGTACTTC. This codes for CASSSPGDSGTPSYEQYF.

The CDR3 sequence: CASTLMGGTSNSPLHF. For the CDR3, the DNA is TGTGCCAGTACCCTGATGGGGGGGACCTCTAATTCACCCCTCCACTTT. V is TRBV19 and J is TRBJ1-6, with a weak D call TRBD1 (5 bases). The germline V gene has CDR1 LNHDA and CDR2 SQIVND (reference sequence). The CDR3 runs 16 residues. V shed 7 bases and J shed 6 bases, with 19 bases lying between them.

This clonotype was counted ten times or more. CDR3 coding DNA: TGCAGCGTTGTATTCGGTCAAGAGACCCAGTACTTC. Translated, it gives CSVVFGQETQYF. This chain uses TRBV29-1 with TRBJ2-5; no clear D gene. This CDR3 is built from 12 residues. Trimming removed 4 bases at V and 2 bases at J, with 8 bases between. Germline assignment: CDR1 SQVTM and CDR2 ANQGSEA.

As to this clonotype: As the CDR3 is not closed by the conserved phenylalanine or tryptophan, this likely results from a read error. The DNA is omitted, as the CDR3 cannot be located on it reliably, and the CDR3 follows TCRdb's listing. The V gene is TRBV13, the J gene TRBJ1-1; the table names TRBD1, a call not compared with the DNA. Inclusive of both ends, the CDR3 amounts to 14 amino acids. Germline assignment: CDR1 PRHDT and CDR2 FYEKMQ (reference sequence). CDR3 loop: CASSARQGGTEACL.

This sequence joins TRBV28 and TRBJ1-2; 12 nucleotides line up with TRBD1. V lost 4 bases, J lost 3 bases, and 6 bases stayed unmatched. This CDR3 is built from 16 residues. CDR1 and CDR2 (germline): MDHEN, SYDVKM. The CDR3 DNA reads TGTGCCAGCAGTTCCCCGGGACAGGGGGCTGACTATGGCTACACCTTC. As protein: CASSSPGQGADYGYTF.

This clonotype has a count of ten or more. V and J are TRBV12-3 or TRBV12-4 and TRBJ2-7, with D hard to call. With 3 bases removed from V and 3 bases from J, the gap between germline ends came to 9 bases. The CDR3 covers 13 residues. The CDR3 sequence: CASSFGSLYEQYF. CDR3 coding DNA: TGTGCCAGCAGTTTTGGCAGCCTCTACGAGCAGTACTTC.

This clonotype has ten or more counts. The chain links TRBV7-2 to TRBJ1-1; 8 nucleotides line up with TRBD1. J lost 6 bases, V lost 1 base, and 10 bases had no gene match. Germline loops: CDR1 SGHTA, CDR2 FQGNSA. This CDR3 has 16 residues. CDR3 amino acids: CASSLGEGQGLPEAFF. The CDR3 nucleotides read TGTGCCAGCAGCTTAGGGGAAGGACAGGGTTTACCTGAAGCTTTCTTT.

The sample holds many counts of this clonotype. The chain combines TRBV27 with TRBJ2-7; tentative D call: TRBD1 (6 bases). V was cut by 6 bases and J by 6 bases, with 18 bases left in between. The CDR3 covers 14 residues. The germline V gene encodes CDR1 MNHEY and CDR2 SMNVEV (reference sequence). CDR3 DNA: TGTGCCAGCAGCAAACAGGGTGGAATCTTCGAGCAGTACTTC. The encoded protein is CASSKQGGIFEQYF.

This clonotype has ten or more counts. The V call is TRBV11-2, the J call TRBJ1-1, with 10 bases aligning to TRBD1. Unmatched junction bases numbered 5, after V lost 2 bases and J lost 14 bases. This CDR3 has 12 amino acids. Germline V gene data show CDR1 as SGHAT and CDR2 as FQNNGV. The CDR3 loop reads CASSLMGQGIFF. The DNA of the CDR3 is TGTGCCAGCAGCTTAATGGGACAGGGGATCTTCTTT.

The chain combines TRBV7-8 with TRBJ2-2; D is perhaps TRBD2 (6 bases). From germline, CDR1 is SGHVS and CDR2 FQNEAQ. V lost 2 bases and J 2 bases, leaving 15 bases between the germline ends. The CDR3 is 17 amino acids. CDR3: CASSLMGLAINTGELFF. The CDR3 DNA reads TGTGCCAGCAGCTTAATGGGGCTAGCGATTAACACCGGGGAGCTGTTTTTT.

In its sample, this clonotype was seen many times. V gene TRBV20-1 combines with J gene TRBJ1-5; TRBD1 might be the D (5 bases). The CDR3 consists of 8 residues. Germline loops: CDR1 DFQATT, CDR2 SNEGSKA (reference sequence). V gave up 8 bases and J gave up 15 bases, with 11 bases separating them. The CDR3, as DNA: TGCAGTCCGGGGGGGTCGCATTTT. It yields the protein CSPGGSHF.

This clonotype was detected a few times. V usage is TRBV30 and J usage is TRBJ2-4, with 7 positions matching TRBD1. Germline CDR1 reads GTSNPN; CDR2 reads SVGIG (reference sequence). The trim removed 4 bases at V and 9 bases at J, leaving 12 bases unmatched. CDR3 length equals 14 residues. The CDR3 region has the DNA TGTGCCTGGAATGCAGGGGGTAACTCGGGCATTCAGTACTTC. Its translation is CAWNAGGNSGIQYF. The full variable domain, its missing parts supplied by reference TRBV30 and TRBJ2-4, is SQTIHQWPATLVQPVGSPLSLECTVEGTSNPNLYWYRQAAGRGLQLLFYSVGIGQISSEVPQNLSASRPQDRQFILSSKKLLLSDSGFYLCAWNAGGNSGIQYFGAGTRLSVL.

CDR3 DNA: TGTGCCAGCAGTACAGAAGCCGGGACAGGGGTAGAGCAGTACTTC. The encoded protein is CASSTEAGTGVEQYF. The V gene is TRBV27, the J gene TRBJ2-7; 10 bases align to TRBD1. V shed 5 bases, J shed 7 bases, and the junction held 11 bases outside the gene matches. The CDR3 has 15 amino acids. The germline CDR1 and CDR2 sequences are MNHEY and SMNVEV (reference sequence).

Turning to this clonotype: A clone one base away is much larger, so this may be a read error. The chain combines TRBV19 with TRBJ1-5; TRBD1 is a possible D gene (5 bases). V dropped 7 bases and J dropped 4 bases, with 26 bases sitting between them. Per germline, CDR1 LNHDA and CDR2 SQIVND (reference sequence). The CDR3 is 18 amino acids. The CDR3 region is CASNLRPGASVPNQPQHF. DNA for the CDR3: TGTGCCAGTAATTTGAGGCCCGGGGCCTCGGTGCCTAATCAGCCCCAGCATTTT.

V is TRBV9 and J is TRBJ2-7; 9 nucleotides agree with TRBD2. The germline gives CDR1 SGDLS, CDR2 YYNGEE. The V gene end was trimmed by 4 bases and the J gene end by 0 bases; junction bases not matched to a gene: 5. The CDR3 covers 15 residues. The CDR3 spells CASSNSGGDSYEQYF. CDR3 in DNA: TGTGCCAGCAGCAATAGCGGGGGAGACTCCTACGAGCAGTACTTC.

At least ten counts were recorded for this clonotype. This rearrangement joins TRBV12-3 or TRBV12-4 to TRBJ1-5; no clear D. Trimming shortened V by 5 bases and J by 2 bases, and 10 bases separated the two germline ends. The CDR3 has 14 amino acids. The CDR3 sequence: CASSPERGNQPQHF. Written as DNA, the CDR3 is TGTGCCAGCAGTCCGGAAAGGGGCAATCAGCCCCAGCATTTT.